The rows below give T cell receptor beta chains drawn from one sample of a study of TIL therapy for anti-PD-1-resistant metastatic lung cancer. The table came from immunoSEQ multiplex PCR; TCRdb's copy has only in-frame clones and leaves some out. Of some 37,000 clones in the sample, 73% were seen once. The sample was blood, taken at baseline. Source of these receptors: a person between 25 and 79 years old with non-small cell lung cancer. CDR3s include the opening cysteine and the closing phenylalanine or tryptophan. The D gene is left open where the match is weak. Part of the rows lack a size; the others show once, few, many or a class for expanded clones.

v_gene	j_gene	abundance	d_gene	CDR3aa	CDR3nt
TRBV5-6	TRBJ2-7	NA	TRBD1	CASSTGTGGAEQYF	TGTGCCAGCAGCACCGGGACAGGGGGGGCCGAGCAGTACTTC
TRBV28	TRBJ2-3	NA	NA	CASSLVTDTQYF	TGTGCCAGCAGTTTGGTAACAGATACGCAGTATTTT
TRBV5-8	TRBJ2-5	once	NA	CASSFFKESQETQYF	TGTGCCAGCAGCTTTTTCAAGGAGTCCCAAGAGACCCAGTACTTC
TRBV9	TRBJ2-1	NA	NA	CASSALSPAEQFF	TGTGCCAGCAGCGCTCTCTCCCCCGCGGAGCAGTTCTTC
TRBV19	TRBJ2-7	few	NA	CASSIYGLGEQYF	TGTGCCAGTAGTATTTATGGACTGGGGGAGCAGTACTTC
TRBV19	TRBJ1-1	few	NA	CASSKAGMNTEAFF	TGTGCCAGTAGTAAGGCAGGGATGAACACTGAAGCTTTCTTT
TRBV7-2	TRBJ1-1	NA	NA	CASSLLTGSTEAFF	TGTGCCAGCAGCTTACTTACAGGGTCCACTGAAGCTTTCTTT
TRBV6-1	TRBJ2-5	once	NA	CASSESGRETQYF	TGTGCCAGCAGTGAAAGCGGGCGGGAGACCCAGTACTTC
TRBV18	TRBJ2-7	NA	NA	CASSPREVGTTYEQYF	TGTGCCAGCTCACCACGTGAAGTAGGGACAACCTACGAGCAGTACTTC
TRBV6-5	TRBJ2-7	NA	NA	CASGLTDGTYEQYF	TGTGCCAGCGGGTTGACAGATGGTACCTACGAGCAGTACTTC
TRBV6-5	TRBJ1-2	NA	TRBD1	CASTRTGGYGYTF	TGTGCCAGCACCCGGACAGGGGGCTATGGCTACACCTTC
TRBV6-5	TRBJ2-1	NA	TRBD2	CASSYSTLAGNEQFF	TGTGCCAGCAGTTACTCGACCCTAGCGGGGAATGAGCAGTTCTTC
TRBV27	TRBJ1-5	NA	NA	CASSLWGNQNQPQHF	TGTGCCAGCAGTTTGTGGGGGAATCAGAATCAGCCCCAGCATTTT
TRBV14	TRBJ1-1	NA	TRBD1	CASSQRTGLNTEAFF	TGTGCCAGCAGCCAAAGGACAGGGTTGAACACTGAAGCTTTCTTT
TRBV15	TRBJ2-5	NA	TRBD2	CATSTKEGSGTETQYF	TGTGCCACCAGCACAAAAGAAGGCAGCGGGACTGAGACCCAGTACTTC
TRBV28	TRBJ2-7	NA	NA	CASSSPGGGGEGTSYEQYF	TGTGCCAGCAGTTCCCCGGGAGGGGGCGGCGAGGGAACTTCCTACGAGCAGTACTTC
TRBV5-1	TRBJ2-6	NA	TRBD1	CASKLLQGVAPDLSGANVLTF	TGCGCCAGCAAACTACTACAGGGGGTCGCCCCCGACCTCTCTGGGGCCAACGTCCTGACTTTC
TRBV6-5	TRBJ2-7	NA	NA	CASRPTGSTYEQYF	TGTGCCAGCAGGCCTACAGGTTCCACCTACGAGCAGTACTTC
TRBV5-4	TRBJ1-1	NA	NA	CASSPPGGRTEAFF	TGTGCCAGCAGCCCCCCCGGGGGGAGGACTGAAGCTTTCTTT
TRBV6-4	TRBJ2-6	few	TRBD1	CASSRDSSSGANVLTF	TGTGCCAGCAGTCGGGACAGCAGCTCTGGGGCCAACGTCCTGACTTTC
TRBV5-1	TRBJ1-4	NA	TRBD1	CASSLADAGGYGPNEKLFF	TGCGCCAGCAGCTTGGCCGATGCAGGGGGATACGGGCCTAATGAAAAACTGTTTTTT
TRBV28	TRBJ1-2	NA	TRBD1	CASSSRGQGPIYGYTF	TGTGCCAGCAGCTCCCGGGGACAGGGGCCTATCTATGGCTACACCTTC
TRBV4-2	TRBJ1-2	NA	TRBD1	CASSQDRGGYTF	TGTGCCAGCAGCCAAGACAGGGGGGGCTACACCTTC
TRBV10-3	TRBJ2-5	NA	NA	CAISERGRETQYF	TGTGCCATCAGTGAGAGGGGGAGGGAGACCCAGTACTTC
TRBV19	TRBJ2-7	NA	NA	CASSVRSQTGYEQYF	TGTGCCAGTAGTGTGCGGAGCCAGACCGGATACGAGCAGTACTTC
TRBV25-1	TRBJ2-1	NA	TRBD2	CASSALRTSGRRYEQFF	TGTGCCAGCAGTGCCCTCAGGACTAGCGGGAGGAGGTATGAGCAGTTCTTC
TRBV4-3	TRBJ2-1	NA	NA	CASSQPGPRGHEQFF	TGCGCCAGCAGCCAACCGGGTCCCAGAGGTCATGAGCAGTTCTTC
TRBV5-1	TRBJ2-3	few	NA	CASSSGTSTDTQYF	TGCGCCAGCAGCTCCGGGACTAGCACAGATACGCAGTATTTT
TRBV30	TRBJ2-7	NA	NA	CACEQVSYEQYF	TGTGCCTGCGAACAGGTCTCCTACGAGCAGTACTTC
TRBV6-5	TRBJ2-1	NA	NA	CASSYSVLAGNEQFF	TGTGCCAGCAGTTATAGCGTTTTAGCAGGGAATGAGCAGTTCTTC
TRBV5-6	TRBJ2-5	NA	TRBD2	CASSLLLGTSGSKETQYF	TGTGCCAGCAGCTTGCTGCTAGGGACTAGCGGGAGCAAAGAGACCCAGTACTTC
TRBV19	TRBJ2-5	NA	NA	CASGEQGVETQYF	TGTGCCAGTGGCGAACAGGGCGTAGAGACCCAGTACTTC
TRBV5-1	TRBJ2-5	NA	TRBD1	CASSQDRAAETQYF	TGCGCCAGCAGTCAAGACAGGGCAGCAGAGACCCAGTACTTC
TRBV6-1	TRBJ2-6	NA	NA	CASSDGKASGANVLTF	TGTGCCAGCAGTGACGGAAAGGCGTCTGGGGCCAACGTCCTGACTTTC
TRBV5-6	TRBJ2-5	NA	NA	CASSLARRETQYF	TGTGCCAGCAGCTTGGCTAGGAGAGAGACCCAGTACTTC
TRBV28	TRBJ1-4	NA	NA	CASLGWSGEKLFF	TGTGCCAGCTTAGGGTGGTCAGGAGAAAAACTGTTTTTT
TRBV5-4	TRBJ2-3	NA	NA	CASSSGSDTQYF	TGTGCCAGCAGCTCAGGCTCAGATACGCAGTATTTT
TRBV7-9	TRBJ2-7	NA	TRBD1	CASSLAGTGSYEQYF	TGTGCCAGCAGCTTAGCGGGGACAGGGTCCTACGAGCAGTACTTC
TRBV5-1	TRBJ1-1	once	NA	CASSLEGGGGTEAFF	TGCGCCAGCAGCTTGGAAGGGGGAGGGGGCACTGAAGCTTTCTTT
TRBV9	TRBJ2-1	NA	TRBD2	CASSLAGGTYNEQFF	TGTGCCAGCAGCCTAGCGGGAGGCACCTACAATGAGCAGTTCTTC
TRBV5-4	TRBJ2-3	NA	TRBD2	CASSPRGSGTFDTQYF	TGTGCCAGCAGCCCCAGAGGTAGCGGGACTTTCGATACGCAGTATTTT
TRBV6-5	TRBJ1-1	NA	NA	CASSYSLLQLNTEAFF	TGTGCCAGCAGTTACTCGTTATTACAGCTGAACACTGAAGCTTTCTTT
TRBV2	TRBJ2-7	few	NA	CASSVGAPGEQYF	TGTGCCAGCAGTGTGGGGGCGCCGGGGGAGCAGTACTTC
TRBV12-5	TRBJ1-5	NA	TRBD1	CASGLSRTGGLQPQHF	TGTGCTAGTGGTTTATCCCGGACAGGGGGGCTTCAGCCCCAGCATTTT